This T cell receptor beta chain was captured by sequencing in a study of Ad26.COV2.S vaccination and SARS-CoV-2 variants. Method: immunoSEQ multiplex PCR; TCRdb's copy keeps in-frame clones and lacks some. Among about 460,000 clones listed, 70% to 90% were seen once. The V gene's germline CDR1 is MNHEY and CDR2 SVGAGI. The V and J ends lost 8 bases and 4 bases, in that order; junction bases with no gene match: 2. This CDR3 comprises 13 residues. Treatment here: 19 received Ad26.COV2.S at low or high dose, single or two shots; roughly five received placebo; per-sample allocation not given. Vaccine and placebo recipients were sampled on day 63 after the first injection.

The chain employs TRBV6-5 and TRBJ1-6, with 7 bases aligning to TRBD1. Sequenced material: peripheral blood, taken in a trial of Ad26.COV2.S vaccine versus placebo. This TCR derives from a person between 18 and 65 years old who received the Ad26.COV2.S COVID-19 vaccine or a placebo. CDR3 in DNA: TGTGCCAGCCTACAGGGGTATAATTCACCCCTCCACTTT. It is translated as CASLQGYNSPLHF.